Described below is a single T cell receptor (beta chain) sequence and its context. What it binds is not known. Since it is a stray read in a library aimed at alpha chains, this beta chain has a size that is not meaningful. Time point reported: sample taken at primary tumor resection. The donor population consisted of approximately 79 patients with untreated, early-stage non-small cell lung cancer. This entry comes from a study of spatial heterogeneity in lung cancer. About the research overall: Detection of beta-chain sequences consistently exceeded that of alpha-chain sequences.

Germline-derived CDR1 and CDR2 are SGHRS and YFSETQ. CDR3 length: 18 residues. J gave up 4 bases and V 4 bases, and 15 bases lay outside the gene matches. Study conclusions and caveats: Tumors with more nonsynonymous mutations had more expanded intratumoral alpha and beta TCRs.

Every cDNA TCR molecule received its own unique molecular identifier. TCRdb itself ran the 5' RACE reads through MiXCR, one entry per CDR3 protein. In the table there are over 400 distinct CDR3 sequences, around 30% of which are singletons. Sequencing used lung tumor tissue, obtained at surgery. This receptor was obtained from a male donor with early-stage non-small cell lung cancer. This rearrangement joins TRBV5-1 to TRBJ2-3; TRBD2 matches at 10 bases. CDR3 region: CASSPRTSGNLAADTQYF. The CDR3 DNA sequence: TGCGCCAGCAGCCCTAGGACTAGCGGAAACCTCGCCGCAGATACGCAGTATTTT.